This T cell receptor beta chain was obtained from a study of control samples from healthy donors and cancer patients. Assay: immunoSEQ multiplex PCR; the TCRdb copy retains only in-frame clones and omits some. Of 150,000 or so clones listed, about 94% are singletons. Material: blood. This clonotype originated in a woman in her sixties or seventies in good health.

The CDR3 DNA sequence: TGTGCCAGCAGCTTAACCGGGGAGCTGAACACTGAAGCTTTCTTT. It codes for CASSLTGELNTEAFF. The rearrangement links TRBV7-3 to TRBJ1-1; D is ambiguous. CDR3 length equals 15 residues. Germline V gene data show CDR1 as SGHTA and CDR2 as FQGTGA. Trimming pared 0 bases from V and 0 bases from J, leaving 8 bases between.